This T cell receptor beta chain was profiled in a study of T cells in localized non-small cell lung cancer. Study-wide points: Turning up in adjacent lung were a median 57 of the top 100 tumor clones. Highest T cell clonality was seen in uninvolved adjacent lung, surpassing that measured in tumor. Heterogeneity remains possible, as sequencing covered one tumor region only.

Comments on this clone: The antigen is undetermined.

The germline V gene has CDR1 SGHRS and CDR2 YFSETQ. The CDR3 length is 14 residues. V lost 2 bases and J 2 bases, leaving 9 bases between the germline ends. The repertoire was sequenced with immunoSEQ multiplex PCR; TCRdb's copy has only in-frame clones and lacks some. Found here are about 8,200 clones, about 60% of them singletons; the top ten hold about 8%. The material sequenced was lymph node tissue, taken before any cancer treatment. The chain recombines TRBV5-1 with TRBJ2-3; the D is unclear. This TCR was sampled from a male donor aged 60 or older with stage I squamous cell lung carcinoma. The CDR3 reads CASSFSTPTDTQYF. The CDR3 region has the DNA TGCGCCAGCAGCTTCTCGACTCCCACAGATACGCAGTATTTT.